This T cell receptor beta chain originates from a study of regulatory T cells in long-lasting Graves disease (dated by TCRdb to 2020 to 2023). Broadly, across the study: Persistent Graves' disease was defined as antithyroid drug treatment for over 5 years with persistently positive TSH receptor autoantibodies. Peripheral blood TCR sequencing and RNA sequencing compared persistent Graves' disease patients with newly diagnosed Graves' disease patients. The study took place in China and was registered as a clinical trial. A total of roughly 35 samples underwent TCR sequencing: about 13 from persistent and 20 from newly diagnosed Graves' disease patients. In the clinical cohort, patients with persistent Graves' disease had used antithyroid drugs for an average of approximately eleven years.

The CDR3 runs 14 residues from the cysteine to the phenylalanine. Left in the record is the CDR3 DNA by itself, 42 bases read in frame from the first base. CDR1 MNHEY and CDR2 SMNVEV are derived from the germline V gene (reference sequence). The sample's time point, from its label and the paper: persistent/refractory GD, antithyroid drugs over 5 years with positive TRAb. For both TCR sequencing and RNA sequencing, RNA was extracted from PBMCs in TRIzol. Graves' disease was diagnosed according to American Thyroid Association guidelines. The patients came from an endocrinology department in Xi'an, China. Each patient gave roughly 8.4 milliliters of peripheral blood, collected in an EDTA anticoagulant tube. Ficoll Paque Plus density gradient separation was used to isolate PBMCs, and no further T cell sorting was performed. An Agilent 2100 Bioanalyzer and agarose gel were used to check RNA quality, and a NanoDrop 2000 was used to measure RNA concentration.

The library was produced with multiplex PCR. The instrument given in TCRdb is Illumina HiSeq 4000. iRepertoire HTBI primers and Arm-PCR amplification of CDR3 regions were used to construct TCR beta libraries. Before sequencing, the PCR products went through gel purification. As for the authors' bioinformatics: Gene usage analysis of CDR3 amino acid clonotypes relied on the roughly 60 TRBV and 12 to 15 TRBJ segments identified across samples. COPE and FqMerger were used to merge filtered high-quality paired reads into contigs. BLAST was used to align contigs to IMGT TRBV, TRBD and TRBJ reference genes, with CDR3 defined following IMGT. Clonotypes above 0.1% frequency were classified as highly expanded clones. Shannon entropy served as the measure of repertoire diversity, while the Gini coefficient captured V-J evenness. Public clonotypes were defined as clonotypes shared by more than one individual. In TCRdb, the public reads were trimmed at Q25 with fastp and aligned with MiXCR, with productive beta chains retained. Entries that share a CDR3 protein sequence are merged under the most common genes and DNA. These V and J calls originate from TCRdb's pipeline instead of the authors' own analysis. Present in this sample are 300,000 to 350,000 distinct CDR3 sequences, about 20% of which were seen just once. Jointly, the top ten make up approximately 31% of the sample.

Study-wide findings and limitations: Persistent disease showed preferential use of TRBV28, TRBJ1-2 and TRBJ2-5, whereas newly diagnosed disease favored TRBV20-1 and TRBJ2-1. Sequencing and analysis were restricted to the TCR beta chain. Lower TCR Shannon entropy and fewer highly expanded clones were observed in persistent Graves' disease patients than in newly diagnosed patients, which suggested clonal expansion. The authors noted that the small sample size was a limitation that may lower accuracy. Because the primary lesion, thyroid tissue, could not be accessed, the study looked at peripheral blood alone. Patients with persistent disease shared more public clonotypes (around 3,000) than newly diagnosed patients did (around 930).

In the case of this clonotype: This receptor's antigen is unknown. The germline gene is not matched at one end of the junction; a read error may be the cause.

The TCR originated in a female donor with Graves disease. This sequence uses TRBV27 and TRBJ2-7; the D gene is unclear. Sample: peripheral blood mononuclear cells (PBMCs), taken when the disease was refractory, from a patient treated with antithyroid drugs. The encoded CDR3 is CVSSLKDPYHEQYF. In nucleotide form, the sequence is TGTGTCAGCAGTTTAAAAGACCCGTATCACGAGCAGTACTTC.